The present TCR beta chain was sequenced within a study of vaccination effects on CD4 cells after COVID-19. As regards this clone: Its target is unknown.

Assay used: immunoSEQ multiplex PCR; TCRdb lists only in-frame clones, some missing. In the table there are approximately 76,000 clones, 60% to 85% of which are singletons. Prior to sequencing, the ViraFEST assay stimulated PBMC with viral peptide pools, which expanded the antigen-specific CD4+ T cells. The authors isolated CD4+ T cells after around nine days of culture. No vaccinee had earlier SARS-CoV-2 infection, and nucleocapsid antibodies were negative. Fresh IL-2-containing medium replaced half the medium on days 3 and 7. From germline, CDR1 is SGDLS and CDR2 YYNGEE. V trimming: 0 bases; J trimming: 6 bases; junction bases outside the gene matches: 3. CDR3 size: 14 residues.

The receptor comes from a human donor who received a COVID-19 vaccine. The source material was CD4+ T cells from PBMCs cultured with SARS-CoV-2 spike peptides, sampled before COVID-19 vaccination. The chain couples TRBV9 to TRBJ2-1; TRBD2 aligns across 7 bases. This CDR3 is CASSVGRGVNEQFF. In nucleotides, the CDR3 is TGTGCCAGCAGCGTAGGCCGGGGGGTCAATGAGCAGTTCTTC.